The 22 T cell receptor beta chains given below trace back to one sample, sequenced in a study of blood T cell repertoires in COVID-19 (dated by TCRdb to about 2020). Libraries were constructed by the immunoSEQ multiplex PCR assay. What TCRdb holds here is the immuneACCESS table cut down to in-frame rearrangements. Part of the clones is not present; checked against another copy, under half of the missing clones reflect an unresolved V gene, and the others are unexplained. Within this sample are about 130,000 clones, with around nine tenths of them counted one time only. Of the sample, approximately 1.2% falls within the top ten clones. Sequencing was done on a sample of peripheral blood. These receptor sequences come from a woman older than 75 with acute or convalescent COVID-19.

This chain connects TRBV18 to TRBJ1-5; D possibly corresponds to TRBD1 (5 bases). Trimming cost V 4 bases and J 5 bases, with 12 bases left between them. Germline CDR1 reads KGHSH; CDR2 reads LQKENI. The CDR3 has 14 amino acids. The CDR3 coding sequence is TGTGCCAGCTCACTCGACAGACAATATCAGCCCCAGCATTTT. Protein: CASSLDRQYQPQHF.

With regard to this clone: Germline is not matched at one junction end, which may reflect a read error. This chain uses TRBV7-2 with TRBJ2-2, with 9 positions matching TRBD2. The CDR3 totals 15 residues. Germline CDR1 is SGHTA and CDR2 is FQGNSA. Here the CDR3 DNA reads TGTGCCAGCAGTTTAGGTAGCGGGGGAACCGGGGAGCTGTTTTTT. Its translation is CASSLGSGGTGELFF.

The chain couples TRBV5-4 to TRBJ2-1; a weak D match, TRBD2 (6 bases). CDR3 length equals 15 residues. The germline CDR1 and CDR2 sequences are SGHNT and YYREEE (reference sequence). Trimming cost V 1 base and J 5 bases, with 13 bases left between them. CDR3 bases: TGTGCCAGCAGCTTGCGCGGGACTTGGAACAATGAGCAGTTCTTC. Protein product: CASSLRGTWNNEQFF.

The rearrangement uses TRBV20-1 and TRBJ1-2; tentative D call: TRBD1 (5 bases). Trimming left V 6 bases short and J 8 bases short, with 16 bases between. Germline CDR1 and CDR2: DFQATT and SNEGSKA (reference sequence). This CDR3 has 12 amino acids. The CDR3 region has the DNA TGCAGTGCCAGTAGCGGGGGGTACGGCTACACCTTC. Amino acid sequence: CSASSGGYGYTF.

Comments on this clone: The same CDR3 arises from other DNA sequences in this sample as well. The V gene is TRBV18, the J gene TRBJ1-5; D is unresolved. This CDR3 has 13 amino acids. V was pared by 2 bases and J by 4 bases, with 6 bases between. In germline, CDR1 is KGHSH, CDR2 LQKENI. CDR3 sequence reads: CASSPGGNQPQHF. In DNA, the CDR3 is TGTGCCAGCTCACCAGGCGGGAATCAGCCCCAGCATTTT.

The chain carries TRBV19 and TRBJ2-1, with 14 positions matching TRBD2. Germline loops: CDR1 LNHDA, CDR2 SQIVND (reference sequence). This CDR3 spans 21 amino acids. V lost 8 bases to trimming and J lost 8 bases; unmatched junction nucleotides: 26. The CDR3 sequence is CASHMVQARGGEGLAGDEQFF. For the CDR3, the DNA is TGTGCCAGTCATATGGTCCAGGCTCGAGGTGGGGAGGGACTAGCGGGAGATGAGCAGTTCTTC.

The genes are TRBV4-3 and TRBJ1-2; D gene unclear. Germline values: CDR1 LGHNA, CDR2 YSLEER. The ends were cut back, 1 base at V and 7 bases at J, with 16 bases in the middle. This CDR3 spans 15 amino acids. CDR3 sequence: CASSQVWEGNSGYTF. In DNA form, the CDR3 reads TGCGCCAGCAGCCAAGTTTGGGAGGGAAATTCTGGCTACACCTTC.

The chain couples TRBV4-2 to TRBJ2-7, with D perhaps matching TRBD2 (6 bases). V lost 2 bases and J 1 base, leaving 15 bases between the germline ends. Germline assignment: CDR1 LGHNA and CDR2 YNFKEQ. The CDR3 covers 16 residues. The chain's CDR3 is CASSQTSSDESYEQYF. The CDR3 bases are TGTGCCAGCAGCCAAACCTCTAGCGATGAGTCCTACGAGCAGTACTTC.

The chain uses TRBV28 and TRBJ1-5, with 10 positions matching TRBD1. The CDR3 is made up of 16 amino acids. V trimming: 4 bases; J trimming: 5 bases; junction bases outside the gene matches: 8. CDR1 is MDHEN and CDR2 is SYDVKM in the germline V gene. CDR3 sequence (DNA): TGTGCCAGCAGTTCCCCGACAGGGGGCGATCATCAGCCCCAGCATTTT. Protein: CASSSPTGGDHQPQHF.

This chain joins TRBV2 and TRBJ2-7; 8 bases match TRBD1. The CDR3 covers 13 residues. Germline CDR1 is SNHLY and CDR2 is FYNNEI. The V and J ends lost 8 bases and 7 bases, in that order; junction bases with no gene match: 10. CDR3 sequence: CASVGQGSGEQYF. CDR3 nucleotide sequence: TGTGCCAGCGTTGGACAGGGATCTGGGGAGCAGTACTTC.

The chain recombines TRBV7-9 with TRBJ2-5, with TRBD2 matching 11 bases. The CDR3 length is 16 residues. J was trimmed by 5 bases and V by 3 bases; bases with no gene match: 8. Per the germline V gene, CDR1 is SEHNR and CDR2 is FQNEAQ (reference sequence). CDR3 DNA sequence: TGTGCCAGCAGCTTGAGGGGGACTAGCGGTTGGGAGACCCAGTACTTC. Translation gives CASSLRGTSGWETQYF.

The CDR3 protein is CASSLDGGGGQPQHF. In DNA form, the CDR3 reads TGCGCCAGCAGCTTGGATGGGGGCGGAGGTCAGCCCCAGCATTTT. The chain combines TRBV5-1 with TRBJ1-5; maybe TRBD1 (6 bases). Germline CDR1 is SGHRS and CDR2 is YFSETQ. The CDR3 contains 15 residues. Trimming left V 0 bases short and J 6 bases short, with 13 bases between.

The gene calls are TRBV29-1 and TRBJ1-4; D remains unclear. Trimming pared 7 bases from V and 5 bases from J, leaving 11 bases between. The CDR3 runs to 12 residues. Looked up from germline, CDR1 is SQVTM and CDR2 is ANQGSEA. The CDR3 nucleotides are TGCAGCGGTAGGCAGGTCAATGAAAAACTGTTTTTT. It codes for CSGRQVNEKLFF.

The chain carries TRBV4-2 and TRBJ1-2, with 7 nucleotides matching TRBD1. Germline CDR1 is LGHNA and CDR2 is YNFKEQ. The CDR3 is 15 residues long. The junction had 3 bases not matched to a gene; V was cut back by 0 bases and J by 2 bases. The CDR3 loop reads CASSQEVGGNYGYTF. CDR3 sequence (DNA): TGTGCCAGCAGCCAAGAGGTAGGGGGCAACTATGGCTACACCTTC.

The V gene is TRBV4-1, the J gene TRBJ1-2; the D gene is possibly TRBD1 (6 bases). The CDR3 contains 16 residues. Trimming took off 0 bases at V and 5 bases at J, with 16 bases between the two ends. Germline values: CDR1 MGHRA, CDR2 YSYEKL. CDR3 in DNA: TGCGCCAGCAGCCAAGAAAGCAAGGGGGGAGGGTATGGCTACACCTTC. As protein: CASSQESKGGGYGYTF.

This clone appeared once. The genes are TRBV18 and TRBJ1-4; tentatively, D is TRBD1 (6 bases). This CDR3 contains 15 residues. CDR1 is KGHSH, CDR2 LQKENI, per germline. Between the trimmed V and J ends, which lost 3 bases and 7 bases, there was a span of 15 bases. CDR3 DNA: TGTGCCAGCTCACCTACACAGGGTCGACCTGAAAAACTGTTTTTT. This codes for CASSPTQGRPEKLFF.

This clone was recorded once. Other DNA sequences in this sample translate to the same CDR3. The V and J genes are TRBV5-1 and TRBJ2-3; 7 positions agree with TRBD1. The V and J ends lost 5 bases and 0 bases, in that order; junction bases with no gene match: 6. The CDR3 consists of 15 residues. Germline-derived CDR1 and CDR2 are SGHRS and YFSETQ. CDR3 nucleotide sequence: TGCGCCAGCAGTTCAACAGGGGCCAGCACAGATACGCAGTATTTT. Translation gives CASSSTGASTDTQYF.

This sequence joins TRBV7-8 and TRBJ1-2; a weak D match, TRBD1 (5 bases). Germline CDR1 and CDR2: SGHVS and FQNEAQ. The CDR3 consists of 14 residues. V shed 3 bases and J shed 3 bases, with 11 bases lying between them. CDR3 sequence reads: CASSLGPTDYGYTF. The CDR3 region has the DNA TGTGCCAGCAGCTTGGGCCCGACAGACTATGGCTACACCTTC. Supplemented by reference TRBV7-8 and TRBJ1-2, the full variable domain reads GAGVSQSPRYKVAKRGQDVALRCDPISGHVSLFWYQQALGQGPEFLTYFQNEAQLDKSGLPSDRFFAERPEGSVSTLKIQRTQQEDSAVYLCASSLGPTDYGYTFGSGTRLTVV.

The CDR3 DNA reads TGTGCCAGCAGTGAAATTAGGGGGAGCTCCTATAATTCACCCCTCCACTTT. It yields the protein CASSEIRGSSYNSPLHF. The chain recombines TRBV2 with TRBJ1-6; D might be TRBD1 (6 bases). Per the germline V gene, CDR1 is SNHLY and CDR2 is FYNNEI. The CDR3 is 17 amino acids. V lost 2 bases and J 0 bases, leaving 11 bases between the germline ends.

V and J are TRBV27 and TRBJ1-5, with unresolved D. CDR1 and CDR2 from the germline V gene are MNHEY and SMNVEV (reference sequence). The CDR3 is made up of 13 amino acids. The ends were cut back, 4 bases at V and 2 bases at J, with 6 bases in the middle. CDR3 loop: CASSSLGNQPQHF. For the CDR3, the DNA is TGTGCCAGCAGTTCCTTAGGCAATCAGCCCCAGCATTTT.

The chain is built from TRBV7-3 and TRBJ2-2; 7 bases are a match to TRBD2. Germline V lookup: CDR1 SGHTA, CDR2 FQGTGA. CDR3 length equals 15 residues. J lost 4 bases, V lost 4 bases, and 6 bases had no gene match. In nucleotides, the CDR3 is TGTGCCAGCAGCTCACAGCAGCGGGGCACCGGGGAGCTGTTTTTT. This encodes CASSSQQRGTGELFF.

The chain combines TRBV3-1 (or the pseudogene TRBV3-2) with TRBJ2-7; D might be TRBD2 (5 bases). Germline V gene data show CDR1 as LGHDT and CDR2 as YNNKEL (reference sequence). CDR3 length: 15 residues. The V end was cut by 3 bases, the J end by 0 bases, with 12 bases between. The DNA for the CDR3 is TGTGCCAGCAGCCAGGCGCGGGCGAGCTCCTACGAGCAGTACTTC. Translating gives CASSQARASSYEQYF.